Listed below are T cell receptor beta chains from one sample, sequenced in a study. Each CDR3 protein gets one entry after TCRdb re-called the RT-PCR reads with MiXCR. The sample contains about 680,000 distinct CDR3 sequences, about 14% of which appear only once. The sample comprised memory CD4+ T cells from blood. These receptors originate from a female donor in good health, serving as a healthy control. CDR3s include the opening cysteine and the closing phenylalanine or tryptophan. The D gene is left open where the match is weak. Clone sizes are given selectively: once, few, many, or a class where the clone is expanded.

TRBV12-3/TRBV12-4	TRBJ2-3	few	NA	TGTGCCAGCAGTCAGCCAGACAGTAGCACAGATACGCAGTATTTT	CASSQPDSSTDTQYF
TRBV6-2/TRBV6-3	TRBJ2-1	few	NA	TGTGCCAGCAGCCAGTCGTTAACAGGGGGAGGGCGGCAGTTCTTC	CASSQSLTGGGRQFF
TRBV20-1	TRBJ2-5	many	TRBD2	TGCAGTGCTAGAGATCTCCGGACTAGCGGCCAAGAGACCCAGTACTTC	CSARDLRTSGQETQYF
TRBV20-1	TRBJ1-1	many	TRBD1	TGCAGTGCAGAGAAGACAGGGGGCCTTGAAGCTTTCTTT	CSAEKTGGLEAFF
TRBV10-3	TRBJ1-2	few	NA	TGTGCCACCACTACAGGGAGCTATGGCTACACCTTC	CATTTGSYGYTF
TRBV10-3	TRBJ1-1	NA	NA	TGTGCCATCAGCAGCGGGACATCGAACACTGAAGCTTTCTTT	CAISSGTSNTEAFF
TRBV11-2	TRBJ2-5	few	TRBD2	TGTGCCAGCAGCTTTGAACTAGCGGGAGTGGTAGAGACCCAGTACTTC	CASSFELAGVVETQYF
TRBV2	TRBJ1-5	few	NA	TGTGCCAGCAGTTACGACAGCCTCCTCAATCAGCCCCAGCATTTT	CASSYDSLLNQPQHF
TRBV28	TRBJ2-2	NA	NA	TGTGCCAGCACCGAAAGCGTGGCGGGGTGGGCCGGGGAGCTGTTTTTT	CASTESVAGWAGELFF
TRBV4-2	TRBJ2-2	NA	TRBD2	TGTGCCAGCAGCCAAGGGACTAGCGGGATTAACACCGGGGAGCTGTTTTTT	CASSQGTSGINTGELFF
TRBV20-1	TRBJ2-1	NA	TRBD2	TGCAGTGCTAGGGGCGGGAGGGACAATTCCTACAATGAGCAGTTCTTC	CSARGGRDNSYNEQFF
TRBV16	TRBJ1-3	NA	NA	TGTGCCAGCAGCCAATCCCACTCTGGAAACACCATATATTTT	CASSQSHSGNTIYF
TRBV5-1	TRBJ1-1	NA	NA	TGCGCCAGCAGGGGCGGCCCGAACACTAAAGCTTTCTTT	CASRGGPNTKAFF
TRBV20-1	TRBJ2-5	NA	NA	TGCAGTGCTAGTAGATCTCGATCTAACCTCCAAGAGACCCAGTACTTC	CSASRSRSNLQETQYF
TRBV4-3	TRBJ1-5	many	NA	TGCGCCAGCAGCCAAGATCTCGGGGGATGGGGTCAGCCCCAGCATTTT	CASSQDLGGWGQPQHF
TRBV29-1	TRBJ2-7	NA	NA	TGCAGCGTTCGACTAGAATCCTACGAGCAGTACTTC	CSVRLESYEQYF
TRBV12-3/TRBV12-4	TRBJ2-2	NA	NA	TGTGCCAGCTCGGTTCCTCCGGGAACGAACACCGGGGAGCTGTTTTTT	CASSVPPGTNTGELFF
TRBV5-1	TRBJ1-3	NA	NA	TGCGCCAGCAGCTTGGTAACCGGGTTCTCTGGAAACACCATATATTTT	CASSLVTGFSGNTIYF
TRBV11-2	TRBJ2-3	few	NA	TGTGCCAGCAGCCCCGACAGGAGCAGAAATACGCAGTATTTT	CASSPDRSRNTQYF
TRBV5-1	TRBJ2-1	many	NA	TGCGCCAGCAGCCTTACTAGCAGGGGCTACAATGAGCAGTTCTTC	CASSLTSRGYNEQFF
TRBV5-1	TRBJ2-2	few	NA	TGCGCCAGCAGCCCAACGGTGGACGGGGAGCTGTTTTTT	CASSPTVDGELFF
TRBV20-1	TRBJ2-3	NA	TRBD2	TGCAGTGCGCGGACTAGCGGCCATACGCAGTATTTT	CSARTSGHTQYF
TRBV7-9	TRBJ2-5	NA	NA	TGTGCCAGCAGCTTAGGCGACAGTAGGGAGACCCAGTACTTC	CASSLGDSRETQYF
TRBV18	TRBJ1-1	NA	NA	TGTGCCAGCTCATCGACCTCTCAGGCACTGAACACTGAAGCTTTCTTT	CASSSTSQALNTEAFF
TRBV5-6	TRBJ2-7	NA	NA	TGTGCCAGCAGCTATCTTACAGGGGAGTTGGTGCGGGAGGATGACGAGCAGTACTTC	CASSYLTGELVREDDEQYF
TRBV10-3	TRBJ1-2	NA	NA	TGTGCCATCAGTGCTCTCGGGGGCCTAAACTATGGCTACACCTTC	CAISALGGLNYGYTF
TRBV12-3/TRBV12-4	TRBJ1-6	NA	NA	TGTGCCAGCAGCCTAAACCGGTTGGGTTCACCCCTCCACTTT	CASSLNRLGSPLHF
TRBV6-6	TRBJ1-4	NA	NA	TGTGCCAGCAGCCCAGCCCCGAATTCGGCTAATGAAAAACTGTTTTTT	CASSPAPNSANEKLFF
TRBV12-3/TRBV12-4	TRBJ2-1	many	NA	TGTGCCAGCAGTTTTATGATGAGTTTATGGGGAGAGCAGTTCTTC	CASSFMMSLWGEQFF
TRBV20-1	TRBJ2-3	many	NA	TGCAGTGCTAGGCTGCAGGACCTAGGAGATACGCAGTATTTT	CSARLQDLGDTQYF
TRBV12-3/TRBV12-4	TRBJ1-4	few	NA	TGTGCCAGCAGTCTGCAGGGAGCGGGTGCTAATGAAAAACTGTTTTTT	CASSLQGAGANEKLFF
TRBV7-8	TRBJ1-1	NA	NA	TGTGCCAGCAGCTTAGTTAGAGGGTTTAGCTCTGAAGCTTTCTTT	CASSLVRGFSSEAFF
TRBV3-1	TRBJ2-3	many	NA	TGTGCCAGCGCCGGGGAGTCTAGCACAGATACGCAGTATTTT	CASAGESSTDTQYF
TRBV12-3/TRBV12-4	TRBJ1-5	few	TRBD1	TGTGCCAGCACCGAGCGAGGGGACAGCGTCCACCCCTCTAGCAATCAGCCCCAGCATTTT	CASTERGDSVHPSSNQPQHF
TRBV4-3	TRBJ2-2	many	TRBD1	TGCGCCAGCAGCCAGGAACCCCAAGACAGGGCTACGAACACCGGGGAGCTGTTTTTT	CASSQEPQDRATNTGELFF
TRBV4-1	TRBJ1-3	few	NA	TGCGCCAGCAGCCAAGAATTCTCAGGGACTGGAAACACCATATATTTT	CASSQEFSGTGNTIYF
TRBV5-1	TRBJ1-2	many	NA	TGCGCCAGCAGCATGACAGCTAACTATGGCTACACCTTC	CASSMTANYGYTF
TRBV7-2	TRBJ2-2	many	NA	TGTGCCAGCAGCTTAGTTGTGGACACCGGGGAGCTGTTTTTT	CASSLVVDTGELFF
TRBV30	TRBJ2-3	NA	NA	TGTGCCTGGAGTCCGGCCAGCACAGATACGCAGTATTTT	CAWSPASTDTQYF
TRBV2	TRBJ1-2	NA	TRBD1	TGTGCCAGCAGAGAACAGGGGAGCGGCTATGGCTACACCTTC	CASREQGSGYGYTF